Below are 18 T cell receptor beta chains sequenced from a single sample in a study of blood T cell repertoires in COVID-19. The method was immunoSEQ multiplex PCR; TCRdb's version includes in-frame clones alone and lacks a portion of them. Of 430,000 or so clones in the sample, 88% were seen once. The sample taken for sequencing was PBMCs or T cells enriched from blood (not recorded which). Receptors were obtained from a woman aged 40-49 years who had recovered from COVID-19.

A few counts support this clone. V gene TRBV4-3 combines with J gene TRBJ1-4, with TRBD1 identical over 7 bases. The CDR3 is 16 amino acids. V trimming: 0 bases; J trimming: 7 bases; junction bases outside the gene matches: 8. CDR1 and CDR2 from the germline V gene are LGHNA and YSLEER. The CDR3 reads CASSQDLGQRGEKLFF. Here the CDR3 DNA reads TGCGCCAGCAGCCAAGACCTGGGACAGAGGGGTGAAAAACTGTTTTTT.

The V and J genes are TRBV19 and TRBJ1-4; 9 bases fit TRBD1. Trimming took 7 bases from V and 4 from J; bases not matched to a gene: 7. The CDR3 loop spans 15 amino acids. In germline, CDR1 is LNHDA, CDR2 SQIVND (reference sequence). CDR3 sequence: CASKDRGSDNEKLFF. CDR3 nucleotide sequence: TGTGCCAGTAAGGACAGGGGATCAGATAATGAAAAACTGTTTTTT.

The chain has TRBV21-1 and TRBJ2-1; the table gives TRBD1 as D, unverified against the DNA. TRBV21-1 is assigned pseudogene status. The CDR3 has 14 amino acids. In DNA form, the CDR3 reads TGTGCCAGCAGCGGGACAGGCTCCTACAATGAGCAGTTCTTC. It is translated as CASSGTGSYNEQFF.

The rearrangement joins TRBV6-1 to TRBJ1-5; 12 nucleotides align to TRBD1. V was pared by 4 bases and J by 4 bases, with 11 bases of the junction left unmatched. Per germline, CDR1 MNHNS and CDR2 SASEGT. The CDR3 consists of 18 residues. The CDR3 bases are TGTGCCAGCAGTGGGGGACAGGGGGCTGTTTTTGGTAATCAGCCCCAGCATTTT. It specifies CASSGGQGAVFGNQPQHF.

CDR3 sequence (DNA): TGTGCCAGCAGCTTACTGGCCTCCTACAATGAGCAGTTCTTC. It translates to CASSLLASYNEQFF. The chain joins TRBV7-2 to TRBJ2-1; no clear D gene. Trimming shortened V by 2 bases and J by 0 bases, and 5 bases separated the two germline ends. This CDR3 is 14 amino acids long. Germline loops: CDR1 SGHTA, CDR2 FQGNSA.

The rearrangement joins TRBV9 to TRBJ1-2; the D gene is possibly TRBD1 (5 bases). V lost 3 bases and J lost 3, with 9 bases in between. CDR1 SGDLS and CDR2 YYNGEE come from the germline V gene. The CDR3 has 13 amino acids. The CDR3 DNA sequence: TGTGCCAGCAGCGCCAGACAGCACTATGGCTACACCTTC. It codes for CASSARQHYGYTF.

CDR3 bases: TGTGCCAGTAGTCCATTGATGCGGGGGCGCACCGGGGAGCTGTTTTTT. It is translated as CASSPLMRGRTGELFF. The chain has TRBV19 and TRBJ2-2, with D possibly being TRBD2 (7 bases). CDR3 length: 16 amino acids. V lost 5 bases and J 4 bases, leaving 17 bases between the germline ends. CDR1 is LNHDA and CDR2 is SQIVND in the germline V gene (reference sequence).

This rearrangement joins TRBV7-9 to TRBJ2-2; the match to TRBD2 covers 8 bases. The CDR3 is 17 residues long. Trimming took 2 bases from V and 6 from J; bases not matched to a gene: 11. The V gene's germline CDR1 is SEHNR and CDR2 FQNEAQ (reference sequence). The CDR3 coding sequence is TGTGCCAGCAGCTTAACTTCCGGGACTAGTCGACCCGGGGAGCTGTTTTTT. Amino acid sequence: CASSLTSGTSRPGELFF.

V gene TRBV5-1 combines with J gene TRBJ1-1, with 12 bases identical to TRBD1. This CDR3 spans 15 amino acids. Germline CDR1 is SGHRS and CDR2 is YFSETQ. The V gene end was trimmed by 3 bases and the J gene end by 3 bases; junction bases not matched to a gene: 3. The CDR3 nucleotides are TGCGCCAGCAGCTGGGGACAGGGGGCTGACACTGAAGCTTTCTTT. It encodes CASSWGQGADTEAFF.

The J gene is TRBJ2-5, the V gene TRBV5-8, with D perhaps TRBD1 (5 bases). The V end lost 0 bases, the J end lost 4 bases, and 13 bases lay between the germline ends. Germline CDR1 SGHTS, CDR2 YDEGEE. The CDR3 runs 15 residues. This CDR3 reads CASSLGYGASETQYF. In DNA, the CDR3 is TGTGCCAGCAGCTTGGGATATGGGGCGTCAGAGACCCAGTACTTC.

V is TRBV13 and J is TRBJ1-1; 8 bases map to TRBD1. CDR1 is PRHDT, CDR2 FYEKMQ, per germline (reference sequence). The CDR3 length is 15 residues. Trimming removed 5 bases from V and 4 bases from J; junction bases left unmatched: 9. The CDR3 region is CASSRMQGASTEAFF. The CDR3 region has the DNA TGTGCCAGCAGCCGGATGCAGGGGGCTTCCACTGAAGCTTTCTTT.

The chain uses TRBV11-3 and TRBJ1-1, with 7 positions matching TRBD1. The CDR3 runs 14 residues. V shed 3 bases, J shed 5 bases, and the junction held 6 bases outside the gene matches. The germline V gene has CDR1 SGHNT and CDR2 YENEEA. The CDR3 region has the DNA TGTGCCAGCAGCTTTTCCCCAGGGGGGACTGAAGCTTTCTTT. Translating gives CASSFSPGGTEAFF.

The rearrangement joins TRBV10-1 to TRBJ1-2; TRBD1 matches at 10 bases. This CDR3 spans 15 amino acids. CDR1 WNHNN and CDR2 SYGVQD come from the germline V gene (reference sequence). Trimming took 6 bases from V and 8 from J; bases not matched to a gene: 12. The CDR3 nucleotides read TGCGCCAGCAGCTCATCTCTGGGGACAGGGGAAGGCTACACCTTC. Translated, it gives CASSSSLGTGEGYTF.

CDR3 protein: CASSPGGALPYF. The CDR3 DNA reads TGTGCCAGTAGCCCCGGGGGAGCCCTCCCTTATTTT. The chain links TRBV19 to TRBJ2-3, with D maybe TRBD2 (6 bases). CDR1 and CDR2 (germline): LNHDA, SQIVND (reference sequence). The V and J ends lost 6 bases and 15 bases respectively, with 19 bases between them. This CDR3 region has 12 residues.

V gene TRBV11-3 combines with J gene TRBJ1-1; tentative D call: TRBD1 (6 bases). V lost 4 bases, J lost 7 bases, and 13 bases lay in between. This CDR3 is 13 amino acids long. Looked up from germline, CDR1 is SGHNT and CDR2 is YENEEA. The CDR3 sequence is CASSYRGAGEAFF. The DNA for the CDR3 is TGTGCCAGCAGCTATCGGGGGGCCGGTGAAGCTTTCTTT.

The genes are TRBV14 and TRBJ1-1, with D hard to call. Trimming removed 0 bases from V and 5 bases from J, with 13 bases in between. The CDR3 is made up of 15 amino acids. Germline-derived CDR1 and CDR2 are SGHDN and FVKESK. As DNA, the CDR3 is TGTGCCAGCAGCCAAGATCGTGTGGGAGGGACTGAAGCTTTCTTT. Protein sequence: CASSQDRVGGTEAFF. The complete variable domain, with remaining parts taken from reference TRBV14 and TRBJ1-1, reads EAGVTQFPSHSVIEKGQTVTLRCDPISGHDNLYWYRRVMGKEIKFLLHFVKESKQDESGMPNNRFLAERTGGTYSTLKVQPAELEDSGVYFCASSQDRVGGTEAFFGQGTRLTVV.

The chain has TRBV4-2 and TRBJ2-3; 16 nucleotides agree with TRBD2. The length of the CDR3 is 18 residues. The V gene end was trimmed by 4 bases and the J gene end by 2 bases; junction bases not matched to a gene: 6. The germline CDR1 and CDR2 sequences are LGHNA and YNFKEQ. As DNA, the CDR3 is TGTGCCAGCAGCCCGGGACTAGCGGGAGGGCCCAACACAGATACGCAGTATTTT. This sequence encodes CASSPGLAGGPNTDTQYF.

The chain uses TRBV10-1 and TRBJ2-5, with 8 bases lining up with TRBD2. The germline gives CDR1 WNHNN, CDR2 SYGVQD (reference sequence). The CDR3 contains 15 residues. Losses at the gene ends were 4 bases for V and 5 bases for J; bases not matched to a gene: 9. CDR3 sequence (DNA): TGCGCCAGCAGTGGGACTAGCCCTGATGGGGAGACCCAGTACTTC. Encoded protein: CASSGTSPDGETQYF.